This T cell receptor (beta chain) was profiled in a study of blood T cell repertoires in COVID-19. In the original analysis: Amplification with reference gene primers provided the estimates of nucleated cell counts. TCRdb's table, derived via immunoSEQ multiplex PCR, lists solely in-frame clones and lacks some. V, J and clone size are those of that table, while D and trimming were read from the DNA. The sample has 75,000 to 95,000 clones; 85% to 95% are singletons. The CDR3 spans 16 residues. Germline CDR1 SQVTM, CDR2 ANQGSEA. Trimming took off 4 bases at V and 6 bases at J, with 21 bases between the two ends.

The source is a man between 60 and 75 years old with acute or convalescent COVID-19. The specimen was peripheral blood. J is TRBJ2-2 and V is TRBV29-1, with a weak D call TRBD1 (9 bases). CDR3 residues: CSVVFGGDRDAGELFF. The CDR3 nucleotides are TGCAGCGTTGTATTCGGGGGGGACAGGGATGCCGGGGAGCTGTTTTTT.